The 8 T cell receptor beta chains reported below all come from one sample, sequenced in a study of T cells in Graves' hyperthyroidism and ophthalmopathy. RNA transcripts were the template for amplifying TCR beta CDR3 regions. First-round RT-PCR of the TCR CDR3 relied on the HTBI primer set. Via MiXCR, TCRdb re-called the multiplex PCR reads, giving one row per CDR3 protein. The table records roughly 200,000 distinct CDR3 sequences, around 19% of them present only once. The sequenced material came from blood. These receptors originate from a man aged 35 to 55 with Graves' hyperthyroidism.

This clonotype was recorded many times. The rearrangement joins TRBV20-1 to TRBJ2-2; D is perhaps TRBD2 (6 bases). The V end lost 6 bases, the J end lost 1 base, and 18 bases lay between the germline ends. This CDR3 spans 16 amino acids. CDR1 is DFQATT and CDR2 is SNEGSKA in the germline V gene (reference sequence). This CDR3 reads CSAQRAGLENTGELFF. The CDR3 DNA is TGCAGTGCCCAGCGGGCGGGGCTAGAGAACACCGGGGAGCTGTTTTTT.

This clonotype was seen at least ten times. The V call is TRBV28, the J call TRBJ2-7, with unresolved D. The CDR3 is 14 amino acids. Trimming stripped 3 bases from V and 2 bases from J, with 11 bases between. In germline, CDR1 is MDHEN, CDR2 SYDVKM. CDR3 coding DNA: TGTGCCAGCAGTTTGCGGAGCCAAACCTACGAGCAGTACTTC. Protein: CASSLRSQTYEQYF.

This clonotype was detected many times. The chain is built from TRBV20-1 and TRBJ2-1; D not resolved. The CDR3 spans 14 residues. The germline CDR1 and CDR2 sequences are DFQATT and SNEGSKA (reference sequence). V lost 3 bases to trimming and J lost 7 bases, with 16 bases between them. The CDR3 reads CSARVPAGLNEQFF. The CDR3 DNA reads TGCAGTGCTAGGGTTCCGGCTGGGCTAAATGAGCAGTTCTTC.

In DNA form, the CDR3 reads TGCGCCAGCAGCCCCCGCTTAACGACCATAAACCCCGGGGAGCTGTTTTTT. Translated, it gives CASSPRLTTINPGELFF. The J gene is TRBJ2-2, the V gene TRBV4-3, with no clear D. Germline-derived CDR1 and CDR2 are LGHNA and YSLEER. V was clipped by 4 bases and J by 6 bases, with 21 bases between them. The CDR3 sequence is 17 residues long.

In regard to this clonotype: This sequence may be a read error, since a much larger clone differs from it by one base. In DNA, the CDR3 is TGTGCCAGAAGCTTACAGGGGGTTACCTACGAGCAGTACTTC. Protein sequence: CARSLQGVTYEQYF. V gene TRBV11-2 combines with J gene TRBJ2-7; 8 bases fit TRBD1. CDR3 length equals 14 residues. Germline-derived CDR1 and CDR2 are SGHAT and FQNNGV.

This clonotype has at least ten counts. This chain joins TRBV2 and TRBJ2-3; 11 bases line up with TRBD2. The CDR3 is 16 amino acids. V shed 3 bases, J shed 5 bases, and the junction held 7 bases outside the gene matches. The germline V gene has CDR1 SNHLY and CDR2 FYNNEI. This CDR3 is CASSDISGGAEDTQYF. CDR3 DNA sequence: TGTGCCAGCAGTGACATTAGCGGGGGGGCCGAAGATACGCAGTATTTT.

This clonotype has ten or more counts. This chain connects TRBV20-1 to TRBJ2-2, with 7 positions matching TRBD2. Unmatched junction bases numbered 8, after V lost 1 base and J lost 6 bases. Germline V lookup: CDR1 DFQATT, CDR2 SNEGSKA (reference sequence). This CDR3 spans 15 amino acids. Here the CDR3 DNA reads TGCAGTGCTAGAGGAGGCGGGGGAACCGCCGGGGAGCTGTTTTTT. Protein product: CSARGGGGTAGELFF.

The chain recombines TRBV24-1 with TRBJ2-3; either TRBD1 or TRBD2 may fit D (5 bases each). Germline CDR1 KGHDR, CDR2 SFDVKD. This CDR3 has 16 residues. V was shortened by 5 bases and J by 2 bases, with 16 bases between the two germline ends. CDR3 DNA: TGTGCCACCAGTGGAGAGAGCGAGGGGCCCACAGATACGCAGTATTTT. Its protein product is CATSGESEGPTDTQYF.